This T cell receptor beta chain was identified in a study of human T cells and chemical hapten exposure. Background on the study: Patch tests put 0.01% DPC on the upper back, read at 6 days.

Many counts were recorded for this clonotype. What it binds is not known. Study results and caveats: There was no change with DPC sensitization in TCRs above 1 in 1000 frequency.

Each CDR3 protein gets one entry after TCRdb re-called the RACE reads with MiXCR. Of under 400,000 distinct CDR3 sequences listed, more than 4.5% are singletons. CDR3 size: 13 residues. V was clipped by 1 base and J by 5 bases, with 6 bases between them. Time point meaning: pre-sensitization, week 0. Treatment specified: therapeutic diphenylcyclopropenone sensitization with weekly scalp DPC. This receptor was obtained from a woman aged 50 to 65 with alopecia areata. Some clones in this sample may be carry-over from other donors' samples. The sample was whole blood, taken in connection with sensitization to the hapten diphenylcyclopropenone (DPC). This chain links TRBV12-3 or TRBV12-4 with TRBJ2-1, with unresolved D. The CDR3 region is CASSLGWNNEQFF. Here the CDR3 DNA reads TGTGCCAGCAGTTTAGGGTGGAACAATGAGCAGTTCTTC.